The 18 T cell receptor beta chains given below trace back to one sample, sequenced in a study of blood T cell repertoires in COVID-19 (dated by TCRdb to 2019 to 2021). The library relied on the immunoSEQ multiplex PCR assay. Held by TCRdb, this immuneACCESS table contains in-frame sequences only and omits some clones. Under half of the omission traces to an unresolved V gene where checked; the cause of the rest is unknown. The sample table shows roughly 320,000 clones, and 85% to 90% are seen once. Less than 2% of the sample is held by the ten biggest clonotypes. Sample: peripheral blood. These receptor sequences come from a young woman with COVID-19, enrolled during active disease.

Here the CDR3 reads CASSPAAGPSYEQYF. CDR3 coding DNA: TGTGCCAGCAGCCCCGCGGCGGGGCCCTCCTACGAGCAGTACTTC. This chain joins TRBV5-6 and TRBJ2-7; D is perhaps TRBD2 (6 bases). In germline, CDR1 is SGHDT, CDR2 YYEEEE. The length of the CDR3 is 15 residues. V lost 4 bases, J lost 0 bases, and 14 bases lay in between.

The chain joins TRBV7-9 to TRBJ1-6; 7 bases are a match to TRBD1. With V trimmed by 4 bases and J by 6 bases, 6 bases remained unmatched. The CDR3 spans 15 residues. Germline CDR1 SEHNR, CDR2 FQNEAQ (reference sequence). The CDR3 sequence: CASSSNRGGNSPLHF. Written as DNA, the CDR3 is TGTGCCAGCAGCTCCAACAGGGGAGGTAATTCACCCCTCCACTTT.

The chain has TRBV28 and TRBJ1-2; D not resolved. The CDR3 has 11 amino acids. V dropped 2 bases and J dropped 10 bases, with 8 bases sitting between them. CDR1 MDHEN and CDR2 SYDVKM come from the germline V gene. This CDR3 reads CASSLAQLYTF. Written as DNA, the CDR3 is TGTGCCAGCAGTTTAGCACAGCTCTACACCTTC.

V is TRBV25-1 and J is TRBJ2-1; possibly TRBD1 for D (6 bases). This CDR3 is 10 amino acids long. Trimming shortened V by 9 bases and J by 8 bases, and 8 bases separated the two germline ends. CDR1 and CDR2 (germline): MGHDK, SYGVNS. This chain's CDR3 is CASAGDEQFF. The CDR3 region has the DNA TGTGCCAGTGCAGGGGATGAGCAGTTCTTC.

The chain couples TRBV28 to TRBJ1-2; maybe TRBD1 (6 bases). This CDR3 has 12 amino acids. V was shortened by 5 bases and J by 12 bases, with 16 bases between the two germline ends. In germline, CDR1 is MDHEN, CDR2 SYDVKM. CDR3 nucleotides: TGTGCCAGCAGTCTCAAGACAGGCTGGCACACCTTC. This translates into CASSLKTGWHTF.

The chain recombines TRBV2 with TRBJ1-2; 7 positions agree with TRBD1. The CDR3 has 12 amino acids. V trimming: 7 bases; J trimming: 4 bases; junction bases outside the gene matches: 3. Germline V gene lookup returns CDR1 SNHLY and CDR2 FYNNEI. The DNA for the CDR3 is TGTGCCAGCACCGGGACAGCCTATGGCTACACCTTC. Translated, it gives CASTGTAYGYTF.

The genes are TRBV6-4 and TRBJ2-1; 7 nucleotides match TRBD1. In germline, CDR1 is MRHNA, CDR2 SNTAGT. The CDR3 extends over 15 amino acids. Germline trimming cut 7 bases from V and 1 base from J; bases unmatched to any gene: 7. CDR3 sequence reads: CASTPDRLSYNEQFF. Written as DNA, the CDR3 is TGTGCCAGCACCCCGGACAGGTTGTCCTACAATGAGCAGTTCTTC.

This rearrangement joins TRBV9 to TRBJ1-2; possibly TRBD1 for D (6 bases). Germline CDR1 and CDR2: SGDLS and YYNGEE. This CDR3 region has 16 residues. Between the trimmed V and J ends, which lost 3 bases and 3 bases, there was a span of 18 bases. The CDR3: CASSARPGERDYGYTF. The CDR3, as DNA: TGTGCCAGCAGCGCTCGACCAGGGGAAAGGGACTATGGCTACACCTTC.

The chain couples TRBV19 to TRBJ2-7; tentative D call: TRBD1 (6 bases). This CDR3 region has 14 residues. CDR1 and CDR2 (germline): LNHDA, SQIVND (reference sequence). With 4 bases removed from V and 3 bases from J, the gap between germline ends came to 13 bases. The CDR3 sequence: CASSKDSNGYEQYF. In DNA, the CDR3 is TGTGCCAGTAGTAAGGACAGTAACGGCTACGAGCAGTACTTC.

The chain combines TRBV19 with TRBJ1-6; maybe TRBD1 (6 bases). The CDR3 length is 14 residues. Between the trimmed V and J ends, which lost 3 bases and 7 bases, there was a span of 10 bases. The germline V gene encodes CDR1 LNHDA and CDR2 SQIVND (reference sequence). The CDR3 DNA is TGTGCCAGTAGTATCCGGGACACAAATTCACCCCTCCACTTT. Its translation is CASSIRDTNSPLHF.

This clone came up a few times. The chain links TRBV13 to TRBJ1-4; D not certain. The germline V gene has CDR1 PRHDT and CDR2 FYEKMQ (reference sequence). This CDR3 contains 16 residues. V lost 0 bases to trimming and J lost 5 bases, with 13 bases between them. As DNA, the CDR3 is TGTGCCAGCAGCTTAGGCTATCAGGCGTCGAATGAAAAACTGTTTTTT. Translation gives CASSLGYQASNEKLFF.

The chain carries TRBV10-3 and TRBJ1-1; tentative D call: TRBD1 (6 bases). Germline-derived CDR1 and CDR2 are ENHRY and SYGVKD. The CDR3 sequence is 12 residues long. V shed 10 bases and J shed 0 bases, with 9 bases lying between them. CDR3 region: CATGQLNTEAFF. The CDR3 region has the DNA TGTGCCACGGGACAATTGAACACTGAAGCTTTCTTT.

The chain uses TRBV6-5 and TRBJ1-4, with D tentatively TRBD1 (6 bases). Trimming stripped 8 bases from V and 5 bases from J, with 15 bases between. The germline V gene has CDR1 MNHEY and CDR2 SVGAGI. This CDR3 spans 14 amino acids. DNA of the CDR3: TGTGCCAGCGGCTTAAGGGGGAACAATGAAAAACTGTTTTTT. Its translation: CASGLRGNNEKLFF.

V and J are TRBV6-2 or TRBV6-3 and TRBJ2-2, with D uncertain. V was shortened by 3 bases and J by 1 base, with 15 bases between the two germline ends. The germline CDR1 and CDR2 sequences are MNHEY and SVGEGT. This CDR3 comprises 17 residues. This CDR3 is CASSYSPSGRNTGELFF. CDR3 DNA sequence: TGTGCCAGCAGTTATAGCCCCTCTGGTAGGAACACCGGGGAGCTGTTTTTT.

The chain is built from TRBV11-3 and TRBJ2-3; D remains unclear. V gave up 2 bases and J gave up 3 bases, with 15 bases separating them. The CDR3 spans 16 residues. Germline CDR1 is SGHNT and CDR2 is YENEEA. The CDR3 DNA is TGTGCCAGCAGCTTAACCGTGTACAGTAGAACAGATACGCAGTATTTT. Protein sequence: CASSLTVYSRTDTQYF.

The chain links TRBV2 to TRBJ1-1; D gene unclear. V was cut by 7 bases and J by 0 bases, with 9 bases left in between. The CDR3 totals 13 residues. From germline, CDR1 is SNHLY and CDR2 FYNNEI. CDR3 residues: CASIAPLNTEAFF. The CDR3 bases are TGTGCCAGCATCGCGCCCCTGAACACTGAAGCTTTCTTT.

With regard to this clone: In the same sample, other DNA sequences code for this CDR3. The CDR3 DNA reads as TGTGCCACCAGTGACCCCCGGGACAGGGCGGCAGATACGCAGTATTTT. Residues: CATSDPRDRAADTQYF. V and J are TRBV24-1 and TRBJ2-3; TRBD1 agrees at 9 bases. After removal of 4 bases from V and 4 bases from J, the junction contained 8 bases not matched to a gene. CDR3 length: 16 amino acids. CDR1 and CDR2 (germline): KGHDR, SFDVKD.

The chain recombines TRBV7-9 with TRBJ1-3; 9 bases fit TRBD1. The germline CDR1 and CDR2 sequences are SEHNR and FQNEAQ (reference sequence). The ends lost 4 bases at V and 0 bases at J; junction bases unmatched: 13. The CDR3 covers 19 residues. Here the CDR3 DNA reads TGTGCCAGCAGCTATGAGGGGACAGGGAATTTTTACTCTGGAAACACCATATATTTT. Encoded protein: CASSYEGTGNFYSGNTIYF.